This section outlines one T cell receptor beta chain sequence together with its context. Its specificity is not known. This specimen comes from a study of cytomegalovirus exposure and HLA in healthy donors. About the study: The Caucasian-associated ancestry cluster contained 65% to 85% of the approximately 430 genotyped donors.

This CDR3 has 13 amino acids. The V gene's germline CDR1 is LGHNT and CDR2 FRNRAP. After removal of 6 bases from V and 2 bases from J, the junction contained 3 bases not matched to a gene. General study results and limits: Immune exposure data for these donors was limited to CMV serostatus.

Primers for the PCR totalled 60 Vbeta and 13 Jbeta. Clones were sequenced by immunoSEQ multiplex PCR, and TCRdb holds only the in-frame ones, with some missing. The repertoire has under 75,000 clones, just under 75% of them found once; the top ten carry more than 9.5%. The sequence came from a human donor in good health. This chain uses TRBV12-5 with TRBJ1-1; 7 bases match TRBD1. The specimen was PBMCs. The CDR3 region is CASGDRVNTEAFF. Written as DNA, the CDR3 is TGTGCTAGTGGAGACAGGGTTAACACTGAAGCTTTCTTT.